Shown below are 25 T cell receptor beta chains from a single sample sequenced in a study of cytomegalovirus exposure and HLA in healthy donors. The PCR was carried out with 60 Vbeta primers and 13 Jbeta primers. Produced via immunoSEQ multiplex PCR; TCRdb's table is partial and in-frame only. Among a few hundred thousand clones listed, 81% were seen once. The material sequenced was PBMCs. These receptors were collected from a woman in her sixties or seventies in good health and CMV-seropositive.

The chain couples TRBV7-9 to TRBJ2-2; 7 bases are shared with TRBD1. The ends lost 5 bases at V and 0 bases at J; junction bases unmatched: 9. CDR1 is SEHNR and CDR2 is FQNEAQ in the germline V gene (reference sequence). The CDR3 has 17 residues. Here the CDR3 reads CASSRPAGTANTGELFF. The CDR3 DNA reads TGTGCCAGCAGCCGACCAGCCGGGACAGCGAACACCGGGGAGCTGTTTTTT.

This rearrangement joins TRBV5-1 to TRBJ2-3; the match to TRBD2 covers 9 bases. The CDR3 is made up of 19 amino acids. With 0 bases clipped from V and 5 bases from J, the junction kept 16 bases outside the gene matches. Germline loops: CDR1 SGHRS, CDR2 YFSETQ. CDR3 coding DNA: TGCGCCAGCAGCTTGGTAGGTCTTGGCGGGAGGGCCCTCGGAGATACGCAGTATTTT. Translating it yields CASSLVGLGGRALGDTQYF.

J is TRBJ2-6 and V is TRBV18; TRBD2 might be the D (7 bases). CDR1 is KGHSH, CDR2 LQKENI, per germline. V was pared by 2 bases and J by 2 bases, with 13 bases between. This CDR3 has 17 residues. Here the CDR3 reads CASSPGTGGAGANVLTF. The CDR3 coding sequence is TGTGCCAGCTCACCAGGTACGGGGGGCGCTGGGGCCAACGTCCTGACTTTC.

This sequence joins TRBV19 and TRBJ1-1; no firm D call. Trimming shortened V by 4 bases and J by 0 bases, and 6 bases separated the two germline ends. Germline CDR1 reads LNHDA; CDR2 reads SQIVND (reference sequence). The CDR3 extends over 13 amino acids. The CDR3 spells CASSRHMNTEAFF. The CDR3 DNA sequence: TGTGCCAGTAGTAGGCATATGAACACTGAAGCTTTCTTT.

A few counts support this clone. The V and J genes are TRBV5-4 and TRBJ2-1; 10 bases are a match to TRBD2. CDR3 length equals 15 residues. The V gene's germline CDR1 is SGHNT and CDR2 YYREEE (reference sequence). With 4 bases clipped from V and 6 bases from J, the junction kept 7 bases outside the gene matches. Written as DNA, the CDR3 is TGTGCCAGCAGCAAAGCTAGCGGGAGTATCAATGAGCAGTTCTTC. Residues: CASSKASGSINEQFF.

This chain links TRBV5-4 with TRBJ2-3, with TRBD2 matching 12 bases. This CDR3 comprises 16 residues. V shed 1 base, J shed 6 bases, and the junction held 6 bases outside the gene matches. Per germline, CDR1 SGHNT and CDR2 YYREEE (reference sequence). The CDR3 region is CASSLPASGRADTQYF. The DNA for the CDR3 is TGTGCCAGCAGCTTGCCGGCTAGCGGGAGGGCCGATACGCAGTATTTT.

The V call is TRBV28, the J call TRBJ1-5, with TRBD1 identical over 7 bases. Germline loops: CDR1 MDHEN, CDR2 SYDVKM. CDR3 length equals 17 residues. After removal of 5 bases from V and 2 bases from J, the junction contained 12 bases not matched to a gene. CDR3: CASSPLPTGTGNQPQHF. The CDR3 bases are TGTGCCAGCAGTCCCCTGCCGACAGGGACTGGCAATCAGCCCCAGCATTTT.

This clone showed up just once. The V and J genes are TRBV6-1 and TRBJ2-1; unclear D gene. Germline V gene lookup returns CDR1 MNHNS and CDR2 SASEGT. V lost 7 bases and J lost 3, with 13 bases in between. CDR3 length equals 14 residues. CDR3 sequence (DNA): TGTGCCAGCATTTCAGCGAGAAGCTACAATGAGCAGTTCTTC. This gives the protein CASISARSYNEQFF.

This clone was detected once. The CDR3 DNA reads TGCGCCAGCAGCTTGGCGGCGGGAGGGGTCCCAGATACGCAGTATTTT. It yields the protein CASSLAAGGVPDTQYF. The gene calls are TRBV5-1 and TRBJ2-3, with 9 bases matching TRBD2. V gave up 0 bases and J gave up 4 bases; unmatched junction bases: 6. Germline values: CDR1 SGHRS, CDR2 YFSETQ. CDR3 length: 16 residues.

This chain joins TRBV9 and TRBJ2-1, with unresolved D. CDR1 SGDLS and CDR2 YYNGEE come from the germline V gene. CDR3 length: 14 residues. V was clipped by 0 bases and J by 6 bases, with 10 bases between them. The CDR3: CASSVGGGFNEQFF. The CDR3 nucleotides read TGTGCCAGCAGCGTAGGCGGTGGATTCAATGAGCAGTTCTTC.

In this sample, this clone turned up once. The chain employs TRBV5-1 and TRBJ2-4; 7 bases agree with TRBD2. CDR1 and CDR2 (germline): SGHRS, YFSETQ. CDR3 length equals 15 residues. The junction had 1 base not matched to a gene; V was cut back by 0 bases and J by 1 base. CDR3 nucleotide sequence: TGCGCCAGCAGCTTGGAGGGAGGGGCCAAAAACATTCAGTACTTC. It encodes CASSLEGGAKNIQYF.

The gene calls are TRBV19 and TRBJ1-2; D is ambiguous. Germline CDR1 and CDR2: LNHDA and SQIVND (reference sequence). Trimming shortened V by 8 bases and J by 10 bases, and 11 bases separated the two germline ends. CDR3 length equals 10 residues. The CDR3 sequence: CASCAAFYTF. In DNA, the CDR3 is TGTGCCAGTTGTGCGGCCTTCTACACCTTC.

This chain joins TRBV2 and TRBJ1-2; perhaps TRBD1 as D (6 bases). Trimming removed 9 bases at V and 2 bases at J, with 13 bases between. This CDR3 comprises 13 residues. Per the germline V gene, CDR1 is SNHLY and CDR2 is FYNNEI. CDR3 protein: CARRGGGNYGYTF. In nucleotides, the CDR3 is TGTGCCAGACGCGGGGGGGGCAACTATGGCTACACCTTC.

The rearrangement uses TRBV7-2 and TRBJ2-2, with D hard to call. The CDR3 runs to 12 residues. V was trimmed by 5 bases and J by 3 bases, leaving 4 bases between them. Germline V lookup: CDR1 SGHTA, CDR2 FQGNSA. CDR3 protein: CASSPYTGELFF. The DNA for the CDR3 is TGTGCCAGCAGCCCGTACACCGGGGAGCTGTTTTTT.

V is TRBV4-1 and J is TRBJ2-5; D perhaps matches TRBD2 (6 bases). The germline gives CDR1 MGHRA, CDR2 YSYEKL. This CDR3 has 15 residues. V lost 0 bases and J lost 5, with 13 bases in between. CDR3 DNA sequence: TGCGCCAGCAGCCAAGATGAAACGGGAGTCGAGACCCAGTACTTC. Translation: CASSQDETGVETQYF.

Written as DNA, the CDR3 is TGTGCCAGCAGCTTAACTGTGAGCTCCTACAATGAGCAGTTCTTC. It translates to CASSLTVSSYNEQFF. The V and J genes are TRBV7-3 and TRBJ2-1, with no clear D. Germline values: CDR1 SGHTA, CDR2 FQGTGA. Trimming took off 0 bases at V and 0 bases at J, with 6 bases between the two ends. The CDR3 covers 15 residues.

This chain links TRBV6-6 with TRBJ2-1; the match to TRBD1 covers 7 bases. V gave up 6 bases and J gave up 5 bases; unmatched junction bases: 7. This CDR3 spans 14 amino acids. Germline-derived CDR1 and CDR2 are MNHNY and SVGAGI (reference sequence). Here the CDR3 DNA reads TGTGCCAGCAGCCGGGACAGCATCAACAATGAGCAGTTCTTC. The encoded protein is CASSRDSINNEQFF.

There are a few counts of this clone. The rearrangement links TRBV7-9 to TRBJ2-3; 13 bases are a match to TRBD2. J was trimmed by 6 bases and V by 4 bases; bases with no gene match: 7. The CDR3 runs 16 residues. Germline V CDR1 and CDR2: SEHNR, FQNEAQ (reference sequence). In nucleotides, the CDR3 is TGTGCCAGCAGCTACCAGGGACTAGCGGGAAGCGATACGCAGTATTTT. Its protein is CASSYQGLAGSDTQYF.

J is TRBJ2-5 and V is TRBV2; 7 bases agree with TRBD1. Germline CDR1 SNHLY, CDR2 FYNNEI. CDR3 length equals 12 residues. The J segment lost 0 bases and the V segment lost 10 bases, leaving 2 bases of the junction unmatched. CDR3 in amino acids: CATTGNQETQYF. The CDR3 DNA sequence: TGTGCCACGACAGGGAACCAAGAGACCCAGTACTTC. The full variable domain, with the rest looked up from reference TRBV2 and TRBJ2-5, is EPEVTQTPSHQVTQMGQEVILRCVPISNHLYFYWYRQILGQKVEFLVSFYNNEISEKSEIFDDQFSVERPDGSNFTLKIRSTKLEDSAMYFCATTGNQETQYFGPGTRLLVL.

The chain joins TRBV10-3 to TRBJ1-2; 7 positions match TRBD1. Germline trimming cut 1 base from V and 4 bases from J; bases unmatched to any gene: 3. CDR1 is ENHRY and CDR2 is SYGVKD in the germline V gene. The CDR3 has 14 amino acids. CDR3 bases: TGTGCCATCAGTGAGTACGACAGGGCCTATGGCTACACCTTC. Residues: CAISEYDRAYGYTF.

The chain carries TRBV9 and TRBJ2-3, with a possible D match to TRBD2 (6 bases). V lost 2 bases to trimming and J lost 6 bases, with 10 bases between them. CDR3 length equals 13 residues. CDR1 is SGDLS, CDR2 YYNGEE, per germline. In nucleotides, the CDR3 is TGTGCCAGCAGCGTGGGACTGGCGGATACGCAGTATTTT. Amino acid sequence: CASSVGLADTQYF. The full variable domain, rest sourced from reference TRBV9 and TRBJ2-3, is DSGVTQTPKHLITATGQRVTLRCSPRSGDLSVYWYQQSLDQGLQFLIQYYNGEERAKGNILERFSAQQFPDLHSELNLSSLELGDSALYFCASSVGLADTQYFGPGTRLTVL.

The chain combines TRBV5-4 with TRBJ1-2; 7 nucleotides agree with TRBD1. The CDR3 has 14 residues. Germline CDR1 SGHNT, CDR2 YYREEE (reference sequence). V trimming: 0 bases; J trimming: 2 bases; junction bases outside the gene matches: 1. The DNA for the CDR3 is TGTGCCAGCAGCTTGGGACAGGGCAACTATGGCTACACCTTC. Translation: CASSLGQGNYGYTF.

As to this clone: Other DNA sequences in this sample translate to the same CDR3. This chain links TRBV15 with TRBJ2-7; 7 nucleotides line up with TRBD1. The V gene's germline CDR1 is LNHNV and CDR2 YYDKDF (reference sequence). The CDR3 consists of 14 residues. V was pared by 2 bases and J by 2 bases, with 3 bases of the junction left unmatched. The CDR3: CATSRPDRAYEQYF. The CDR3 DNA reads TGTGCCACCAGCAGACCCGACAGGGCCTACGAGCAGTACTTC.

V is TRBV28 and J is TRBJ2-2, with a weak D call TRBD1 (6 bases). Germline assignment: CDR1 MDHEN and CDR2 SYDVKM. The CDR3 runs 14 residues. Trimming left V 4 bases short and J 2 bases short, with 8 bases between. CDR3 loop: CASSSGTNTGELFF. The CDR3 DNA reads as TGTGCCAGCAGTTCCGGGACAAACACCGGGGAGCTGTTTTTT. The entire variable domain, with the rest obtained from reference TRBV28 and TRBJ2-2, is as follows: DVKVTQSSRYLVKRTGEKVFLECVQDMDHENMFWYRQDPGLGLRLIYFSYDVKMKEKGDIPEGYSVSREKKERFSLILESASTNQTSMYLCASSSGTNTGELFFGEGSRLTVL.

The J gene is TRBJ2-1, the V gene TRBV5-6; 11 bases map to TRBD2. Germline V gene sequence: CDR1 SGHDT, CDR2 YYEEEE. Unmatched junction bases numbered 14, after V lost 1 base and J lost 8 bases. The CDR3 extends over 18 amino acids. CDR3 residues: CASSLPLLAGARYYEQFF. The CDR3 DNA is TGTGCCAGCAGCTTGCCCCTACTAGCGGGAGCTCGTTATTATGAGCAGTTCTTC.